This T cell receptor beta chain was identified during a study of T cells in Graves' hyperthyroidism and ophthalmopathy. Details on this clonotype: The antigen is not known.

The source material, RNA transcripts, was used to amplify TCR beta CDR3 regions. The HTBI set primed first-round TCR CDR3 RT-PCR. TCRdb used MiXCR to reprocess the multiplex PCR reads, holding one entry per CDR3 protein. The sample contains hundreds of thousands of distinct CDR3 sequences, roughly 40% of which appear only once. CDR3 length: 11 residues. Trimming took off 11 bases at V and 6 bases at J, with 14 bases between the two ends. Germline V gene data show CDR1 as MDHEN and CDR2 as SYDVKM. It was uncontrolled infection, other autoimmune disease, pregnancy or lactation that excluded patients. Each diagnosis was grounded in clinical symptoms, serum thyroxine and TRAb, thyroid ultrasound, and orbital computed tomography. The PBMCs studied were ones that came from approximately 9.9 ml fresh peripheral blood. Notes on the study in general: Separation of ophthalmopathy from stable hyperthyroidism was achieved by a 13 V-J model.

The specimen sequenced was blood. The TCR was taken from a man between 18 and 29 years old with Graves' hyperthyroidism. The V and J genes are TRBV28 and TRBJ2-7; TRBD2 is a possible D gene (6 bases). The CDR3 nucleotides are TGTGCCGTAGAGGAGGGAGGCGAGCAGTACTTC. This gives the protein CAVEEGGEQYF.